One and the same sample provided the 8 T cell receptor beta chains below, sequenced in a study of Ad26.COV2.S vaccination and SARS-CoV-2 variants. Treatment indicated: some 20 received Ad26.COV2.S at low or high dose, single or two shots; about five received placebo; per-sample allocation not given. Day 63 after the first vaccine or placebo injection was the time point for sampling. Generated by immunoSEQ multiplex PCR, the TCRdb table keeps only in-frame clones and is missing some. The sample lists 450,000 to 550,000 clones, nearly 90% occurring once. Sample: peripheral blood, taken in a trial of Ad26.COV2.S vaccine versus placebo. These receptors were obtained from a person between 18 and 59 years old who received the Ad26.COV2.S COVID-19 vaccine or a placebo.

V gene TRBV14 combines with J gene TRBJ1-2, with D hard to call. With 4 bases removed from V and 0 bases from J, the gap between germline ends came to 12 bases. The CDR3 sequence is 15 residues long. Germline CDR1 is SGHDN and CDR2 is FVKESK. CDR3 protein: CASSPRQVANYGYTF. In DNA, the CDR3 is TGTGCCAGCAGCCCCCGCCAGGTTGCTAACTATGGCTACACCTTC.

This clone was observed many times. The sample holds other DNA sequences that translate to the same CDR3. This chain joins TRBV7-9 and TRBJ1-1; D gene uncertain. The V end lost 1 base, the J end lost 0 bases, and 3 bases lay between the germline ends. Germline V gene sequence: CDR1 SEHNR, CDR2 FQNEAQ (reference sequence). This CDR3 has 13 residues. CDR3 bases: TGTGCCAGCAGCTTAGAGGTGAACACTGAAGCTTTCTTT. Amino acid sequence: CASSLEVNTEAFF.

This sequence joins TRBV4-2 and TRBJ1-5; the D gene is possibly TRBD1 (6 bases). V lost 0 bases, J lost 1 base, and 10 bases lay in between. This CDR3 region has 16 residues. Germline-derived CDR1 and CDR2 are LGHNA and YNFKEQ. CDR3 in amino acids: CASSQDSGTSNQPQHF. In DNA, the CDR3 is TGTGCCAGCAGCCAAGATAGTGGGACAAGCAATCAGCCCCAGCATTTT.

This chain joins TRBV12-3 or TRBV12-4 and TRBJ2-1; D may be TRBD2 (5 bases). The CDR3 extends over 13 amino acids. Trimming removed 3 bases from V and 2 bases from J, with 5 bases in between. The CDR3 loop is CASSFGAYNEQFF. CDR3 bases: TGTGCCAGCAGTTTCGGGGCCTACAATGAGCAGTTCTTC.

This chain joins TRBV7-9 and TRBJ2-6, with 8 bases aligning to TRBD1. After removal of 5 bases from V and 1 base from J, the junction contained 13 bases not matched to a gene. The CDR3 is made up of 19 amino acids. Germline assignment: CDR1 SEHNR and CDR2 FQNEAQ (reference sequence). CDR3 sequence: CASSSDRGRAFSGANVLTF. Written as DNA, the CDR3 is TGTGCCAGCAGCAGCGACAGGGGCCGCGCCTTTTCTGGGGCCAACGTCCTGACTTTC. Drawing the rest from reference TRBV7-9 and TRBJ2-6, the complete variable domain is DTGVSQNPRHKITKRGQNVTFRCDPISEHNRLYWYRQTLGQGPEFLTYFQNEAQLEKSRLLSDRFSAERPKGSFSTLEIQRTEQGDSAMYLCASSSDRGRAFSGANVLTFGAGSRLTVL.

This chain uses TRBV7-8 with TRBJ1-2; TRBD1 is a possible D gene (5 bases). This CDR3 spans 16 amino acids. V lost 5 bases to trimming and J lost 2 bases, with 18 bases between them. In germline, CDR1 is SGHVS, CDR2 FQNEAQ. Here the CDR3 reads CASSLLTVRANYGYTF. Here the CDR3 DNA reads TGTGCCAGCAGCCTCTTGACAGTTCGGGCCAACTATGGCTACACCTTC.

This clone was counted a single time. Here the CDR3 DNA reads TGCAGCGTAGCTGCTCAGGGCTATAATGAAAAACTGTTTTTT. It specifies CSVAAQGYNEKLFF. The V gene is TRBV29-1, the J gene TRBJ1-4, with D perhaps TRBD1 (5 bases). Deletions cut 6 bases from V and 4 bases from J, with 15 bases between. CDR3 length: 14 residues. Per the germline V gene, CDR1 is SQVTM and CDR2 is ANQGSEA.

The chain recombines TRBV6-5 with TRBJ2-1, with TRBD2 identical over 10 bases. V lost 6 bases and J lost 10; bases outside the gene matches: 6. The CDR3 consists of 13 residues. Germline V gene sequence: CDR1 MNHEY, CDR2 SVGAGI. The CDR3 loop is CASRLLAGEEQFF. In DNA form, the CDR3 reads TGTGCCAGCAGACTCCTAGCGGGAGAGGAGCAGTTCTTC.